Sequencing of this TCR beta chain was carried out in a study of graft-versus-host responses after intestinal transplantation. The wider study: Transplant recipients had multivisceral, liver-intestinal, or isolated intestinal grafts.

This clone was seen only a few times. Its target is not known. Germline V gene sequence: CDR1 MNHEY, CDR2 SVGAGI. This CDR3 comprises 16 residues. V lost 4 bases and J lost 4; bases outside the gene matches: 3. Libraries were prepared by immunoSEQ multiplex PCR; TCRdb keeps only in-frame clonotypes and omits some of them. This repertoire shows some 92,000 clones, roughly 90% found once; its top ten account for approximately 0.3%. This TCR was recovered from a human donor who received an intestinal transplant. The sequenced sample was unstimulated CD4+ T cells sorted from spleen or lymph node cells, obtained before intestinal transplant. The chain combines TRBV6-5 with TRBJ2-5; TRBD2 aligns across 16 bases. The CDR3 loop reads CASSSGLAGGRETQYF. CDR3 DNA sequence: TGTGCCAGCAGTTCGGGACTAGCGGGAGGGAGAGAGACCCAGTACTTC.